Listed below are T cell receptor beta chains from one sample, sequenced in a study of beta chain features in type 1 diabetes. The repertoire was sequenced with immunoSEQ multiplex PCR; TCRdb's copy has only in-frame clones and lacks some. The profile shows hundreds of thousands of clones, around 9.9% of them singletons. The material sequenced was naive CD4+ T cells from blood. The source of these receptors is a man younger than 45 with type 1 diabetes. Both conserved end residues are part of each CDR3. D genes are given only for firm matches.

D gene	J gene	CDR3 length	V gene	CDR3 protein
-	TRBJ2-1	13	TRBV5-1	CASSLFTYNEQFF
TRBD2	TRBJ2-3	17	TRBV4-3	CASSQDGTSGALDTQYF
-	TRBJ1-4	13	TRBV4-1	CASSQVRREKLFF
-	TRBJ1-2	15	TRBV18	CASSQPPGEPFLWTF
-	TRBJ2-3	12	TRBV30	CAWSPGTDTQYF
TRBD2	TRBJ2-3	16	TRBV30	CAFKSWKRGVTDTQYF
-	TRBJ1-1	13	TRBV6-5	CATSIPGGTEAFF
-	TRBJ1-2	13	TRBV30	CAWSLLGQGSYTF
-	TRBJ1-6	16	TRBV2	CASSPDGSSYNSPLHF
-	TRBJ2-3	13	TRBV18	CASSSMRTDTQYF
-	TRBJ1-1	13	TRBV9	CASSTGPHTEAFF
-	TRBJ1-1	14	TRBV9	CASSVGQGNTEAFF
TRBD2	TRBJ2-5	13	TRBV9	CASSFRLAETQYF
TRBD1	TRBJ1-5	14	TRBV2	CASRDDRVGQPQHF
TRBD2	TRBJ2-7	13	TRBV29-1	CSVEDRASGVQYF
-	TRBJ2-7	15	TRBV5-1	CASSQTGQGHYEQYF
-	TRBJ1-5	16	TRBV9	CASSAGGPYSNQPQHF
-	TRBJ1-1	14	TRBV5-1	CASSSIYRNTEAFF
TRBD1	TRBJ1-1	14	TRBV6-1	CASTGQGLNTEAFF
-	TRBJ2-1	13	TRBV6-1	CASSEGPSSVQFF
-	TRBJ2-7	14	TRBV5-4	CASSRGDIAYEQYF
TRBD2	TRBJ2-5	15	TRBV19	CASSPKGLALETQYF
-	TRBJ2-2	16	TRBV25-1	CASSEPARGATGELFF
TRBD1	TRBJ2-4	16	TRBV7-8	CASSLGYRGAKNIQYF
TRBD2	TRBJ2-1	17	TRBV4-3	CASSPSSFSGGAAEQFF
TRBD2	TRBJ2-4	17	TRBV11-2	CASSSGTSGGRRNIQYF
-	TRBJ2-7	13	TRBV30	CAWSVVLGREQYF
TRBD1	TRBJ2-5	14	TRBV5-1	CASSAGQGYETQYF
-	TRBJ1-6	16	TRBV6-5	CASSYTTVTYNSPLHF
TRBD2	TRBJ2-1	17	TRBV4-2	CASSQVHGSSGGNEQFF
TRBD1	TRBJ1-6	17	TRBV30	CAWNEGTGGSYNSPLHF
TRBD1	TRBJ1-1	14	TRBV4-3	CASSRGQGNTEAFF
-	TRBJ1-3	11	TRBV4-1	CASSSLNTIYF
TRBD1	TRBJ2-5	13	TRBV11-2	CASSWTGSPTQYF
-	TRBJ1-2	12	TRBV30	CAWNGFGYGYTF
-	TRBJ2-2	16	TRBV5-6	CASSLVGNANTGELFF
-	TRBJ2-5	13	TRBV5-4	CASSPRGPGTQYF
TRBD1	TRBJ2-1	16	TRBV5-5	CASSLGLGTGDNEQFF
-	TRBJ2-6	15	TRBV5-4	CASSLAPSGANVLTF
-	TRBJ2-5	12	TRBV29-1	CSAKGGSETQYF
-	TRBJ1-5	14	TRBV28	CASSFFDRRQPQHF
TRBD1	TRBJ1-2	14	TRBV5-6	CASSFTGGGYGYTF
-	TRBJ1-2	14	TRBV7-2	CASSYTRDSYGYTF
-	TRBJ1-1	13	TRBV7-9	CASSRISSTEAFF